The rows below give T cell receptor beta chains drawn from one sample of a study of cytomegalovirus exposure and HLA in healthy donors. The protocol was immunoSEQ multiplex PCR, while the TCRdb copy is restricted to in-frame clones and leaves out a portion. The data contain under 200,000 clones, over 75% of them singletons. Sequenced material: PBMCs. The receptors stem from a female donor in good health and CMV-seronegative. Both conserved end residues are part of each CDR3. Fields, in order: V gene, J gene, clone size, D gene, CDR3 DNA, CDR3 protein. D genes are given only for firm matches. Rows give clone size only sometimes, using once, few, many, or a class for an expanded clone.

V: TRBV9; J: TRBJ2-2; size: .; D: .; DNA: TGTGCCAGCAGCGTAGACCTACCTTACACCGGGGAGCTGTTTTTT; CDR3: CASSVDLPYTGELFF
V: TRBV6-1; J: TRBJ1-2; size: .; D: TRBD1; DNA: TGTGCCAGCAGGCAAGGGACAGCTAACTATGGCTACACCTTC; CDR3: CASRQGTANYGYTF
V: TRBV18; J: TRBJ2-5; size: .; D: .; DNA: TGTGCCAGCTCACCTGTGGACAGCCAAGAGACCCAGTACTTC; CDR3: CASSPVDSQETQYF
V: TRBV5-1; J: TRBJ2-2; size: once; D: .; DNA: TGCGCCAGCAGCCAGCAGGGCCCCGGCACCGGGGAGCTGTTTTTT; CDR3: CASSQQGPGTGELFF
V: TRBV28; J: TRBJ1-2; size: few; D: TRBD1; DNA: TGTGCCAGCGCACTAGGGGGGACAGTCGCTCCTAACTATGGCTACACCTTC; CDR3: CASALGGTVAPNYGYTF
V: TRBV6-8; J: TRBJ1-3; size: .; D: TRBD1; DNA: TGTGCCAGCAACCGACCTCAGGGGGAAAACACCATATATTTT; CDR3: CASNRPQGENTIYF
V: TRBV30; J: TRBJ1-4; size: .; D: .; DNA: TGTGCCTGGAGTAGGGGAGGAGAAAAACTGTTTTTT; CDR3: CAWSRGGEKLFF
V: TRBV11-2; J: TRBJ2-7; size: .; D: .; DNA: TGTGCCAGCAGCTCACAGGTTTACGAGCAGTACTTC; CDR3: CASSSQVYEQYF
V: TRBV7-3; J: TRBJ2-6; size: .; D: .; DNA: TGTGCCAGCAGCTTGGCGGAGGCTGGGGCCAACGTCCTGACTTTC; CDR3: CASSLAEAGANVLTF
V: TRBV5-8; J: TRBJ2-5; size: .; D: TRBD2; DNA: TGTGCCAGCAGCTTGCAGCGGGGGATCCAAGAGACCCAGTACTTC; CDR3: CASSLQRGIQETQYF
V: TRBV6-6; J: TRBJ1-2; size: .; D: .; DNA: TGTGCCAGCAGTTACTCTGTACAGGGCCCTCTAGATGGCTACACCTTC; CDR3: CASSYSVQGPLDGYTF
V: TRBV7-9; J: TRBJ1-6; size: few; D: TRBD1; DNA: TGTGCCAGCAGCTGGACAGGAAATTCACCCCTCCACTTT; CDR3: CASSWTGNSPLHF
V: TRBV6-5; J: TRBJ1-2; size: .; D: TRBD1; DNA: TGTGCCAGCAGTGAAGGGACAGGACTATATGGCTACACCTTC; CDR3: CASSEGTGLYGYTF
V: TRBV14; J: TRBJ2-7; size: .; D: TRBD1; DNA: TGTGCCAGCAGCCCGCCTGGGACAGGGGGGACCTACGAGCAGTACTTC; CDR3: CASSPPGTGGTYEQYF
V: TRBV2; J: TRBJ2-2; size: .; D: TRBD1; DNA: TGTGCCAGGGAGAGATCAGACAGGGAGTCCGGGGAGCTGTTTTTT; CDR3: CARERSDRESGELFF
V: TRBV28; J: TRBJ2-4; size: once; D: TRBD1; DNA: TGTGCCAGCAGTTTAACAGGGGTTTCCAAAAACATTCAGTACTTC; CDR3: CASSLTGVSKNIQYF
V: TRBV19; J: TRBJ1-5; size: .; D: TRBD1; DNA: TGTGCCAGTAGTCCCTTACAGGGGGTCAGCAATCAGCCCCAGCATTTT; CDR3: CASSPLQGVSNQPQHF
V: TRBV4-1; J: TRBJ1-4; size: few; D: .; DNA: TGCGCCAGCAGCCACCAAGTCATGGGGGAGGGTAGGAAACTGTTTTTT; CDR3: CASSHQVMGEGRKLFF
V: TRBV6-4; J: TRBJ2-7; size: .; D: TRBD2; DNA: TGTGCCAGCAGTCCTACGGGCGGGAGCCTGAGCTCCTACGAGCAGTACTTC; CDR3: CASSPTGGSLSSYEQYF
V: TRBV27; J: TRBJ1-1; size: .; D: .; DNA: TGTGCCAGCAGTTTATCCCACAGAGTCATTACTGAAGCTTTCTTT; CDR3: CASSLSHRVITEAFF
V: TRBV18; J: TRBJ1-4; size: once; D: .; DNA: TGTGCCAGCTCACTCTCAGAGGCGACTAATGAAAAACTGTTTTTT; CDR3: CASSLSEATNEKLFF
V: TRBV19; J: TRBJ2-7; size: .; D: TRBD2; DNA: TGTGCCAGTAGTATGACTAGCGGGGGGACATCCTACGAGCAGTACTTC; CDR3: CASSMTSGGTSYEQYF
V: TRBV6-6; J: TRBJ1-2; size: .; D: .; DNA: TGTGCCAGCACCCTCACAGGTCCCTATGGCTACACCTTC; CDR3: CASTLTGPYGYTF
V: TRBV7-2; J: TRBJ1-1; size: .; D: .; DNA: TGTGCCAGCAGCTTAGCCGGGGAGAACACTGAAGCTTTCTTT; CDR3: CASSLAGENTEAFF
V: TRBV15; J: TRBJ1-1; size: .; D: .; DNA: TGTGCCACCAGCAGAGGTTGGACAGAGAACACTGAAGCTTTCTTT; CDR3: CATSRGWTENTEAFF
V: TRBV5-1; J: TRBJ2-3; size: .; D: TRBD2; DNA: TGCGCCAGCAGCTCGGGCTACCGGGGGGAAAGCACAGATACGCAGTATTTT; CDR3: CASSSGYRGESTDTQYF
V: TRBV5-5; J: TRBJ1-5; size: .; D: .; DNA: TGTGCCAGCAGCTTGGATGGGGACACATATCAGCCCCAGCATTTT; CDR3: CASSLDGDTYQPQHF
V: TRBV6-6; J: TRBJ2-1; size: .; D: TRBD2; DNA: TGTGCCAGCAGTTATCCTAGCGGGAACGACAATGAGCAGTTCTTC; CDR3: CASSYPSGNDNEQFF
V: TRBV11-2; J: TRBJ2-1; size: .; D: TRBD2; DNA: TGTGCCAGCAGCTTTATCCGGGAGGGCCAGAATGAGCAGTTCTTC; CDR3: CASSFIREGQNEQFF
V: TRBV7-3; J: TRBJ2-5; size: once; D: TRBD2; DNA: TGTGCCAGCAGCTTAATGGCGGGGGGGCGGGAGACCCAGTACTTC; CDR3: CASSLMAGGRETQYF
V: TRBV28; J: TRBJ1-2; size: .; D: TRBD1; DNA: TGTGCCACCCTCCGCTTTACAGGGGCTGTTTCCTGGTATGGCTACACCTTC; CDR3: CATLRFTGAVSWYGYTF
V: TRBV28; J: TRBJ2-2; size: once; D: .; DNA: TGTGCCAGCAGTTCGACAGGGAACACCGGGGAGCTGTTTTTT; CDR3: CASSSTGNTGELFF
V: TRBV30; J: TRBJ1-1; size: .; D: .; DNA: TGTGCCTGGAGTTGGAGCCACACTGAAGCTTTCTTT; CDR3: CAWSWSHTEAFF
V: TRBV7-2; J: TRBJ1-1; size: few; D: .; DNA: TGTGCCAGCAGCCATAACCGACAACGCACTGAAGCTTTCTTT; CDR3: CASSHNRQRTEAFF
V: TRBV7-8; J: TRBJ1-5; size: .; D: .; DNA: TGTGCCAGCAGCTTAGATGGCGGGAGCAATCAGCCCCAGCATTTT; CDR3: CASSLDGGSNQPQHF
V: TRBV19; J: TRBJ2-3; size: .; D: .; DNA: TGTGCCAGTGCGGGACGCAGCACAGATACGCAGTATTTT; CDR3: CASAGRSTDTQYF
V: TRBV29-1; J: TRBJ1-4; size: .; D: TRBD1; DNA: TGCAGCGTTGGGGGCAGGGGGCTCTCTAATGAAAAACTGTTTTTT; CDR3: CSVGGRGLSNEKLFF
V: TRBV9; J: TRBJ1-6; size: .; D: .; DNA: TGTGCCAGCAGCGGCTCGACAGGTGGCAATTCACCCCTCCACTTT; CDR3: CASSGSTGGNSPLHF
V: TRBV7-6; J: TRBJ1-6; size: .; D: TRBD1; DNA: TGTGCCAGCAGCCCGGGGACAGGGCATAATTCACCCCTCCACTTT; CDR3: CASSPGTGHNSPLHF
V: TRBV6-5; J: TRBJ1-5; size: few; D: TRBD1; DNA: TGTGCCAGCAGACGGACAGGGGGCGTTCAGCCCCAGCATTTT; CDR3: CASRRTGGVQPQHF
V: TRBV9; J: TRBJ2-7; size: .; D: .; DNA: TGTGCCAGCAGCGTAGGTCAGTTCACCTACGAGCAGTACTTC; CDR3: CASSVGQFTYEQYF
V: TRBV6-4; J: TRBJ2-1; size: .; D: .; DNA: TGTGCCAGCAGTATGGCTAGCGAGGGTGAGCAGTTCTTC; CDR3: CASSMASEGEQFF
V: TRBV9; J: TRBJ1-3; size: .; D: .; DNA: TGTGCCAGCGCCGGGTGGAACTCTGGAAACACCATATATTTT; CDR3: CASAGWNSGNTIYF
V: TRBV10-1; J: TRBJ2-5; size: few; D: TRBD1; DNA: TGCGCCAGCAGTCCTGGGGACAGGGAGACTAACCAGTACCAAGAGACCCAGTACTTC; CDR3: CASSPGDRETNQYQETQYF
V: TRBV19; J: TRBJ2-5; size: .; D: .; DNA: TGTGCCAGTAGTATAGGTGGGGGGTCGGAGACCCAGTACTTC; CDR3: CASSIGGGSETQYF
V: TRBV27; J: TRBJ1-5; size: .; D: TRBD1; DNA: TGTGCCAGCAGTTTTGGGACAGGGGGCAATCAGCCCCAGCATTTT; CDR3: CASSFGTGGNQPQHF
V: TRBV5-1; J: TRBJ2-7; size: .; D: TRBD1; DNA: TGCGCCAGCAGCTTTCCGGGACAGAGCTACGAGCAGTACTTC; CDR3: CASSFPGQSYEQYF
V: TRBV7-6; J: TRBJ2-7; size: .; D: TRBD1; DNA: TGTGCCAGCAAAAACGGGACAGGGGTTTACGAGCAGTACTTC; CDR3: CASKNGTGVYEQYF